Listed below are T cell receptor beta chains from one sample, sequenced in a study of T-cell reconstitution after alpha-beta-depleted transplantation in children. TCRdb used MiXCR to reprocess the PCR reads, holding one entry per CDR3 protein. The sample comprises 900,000 or so distinct CDR3 sequences, about 16% of which are singletons, and approximately 4.5% rests with the top ten. The material was PBMCs, mostly from graft donor cells, obtained 360 days after TCRalphabeta/CD19-depleted stem cell transplant. These receptors all come from a male patient between 10 and 17 years old who had a stem cell transplant for acute lymphoblastic leukemia, so the T cells may come from the graft donor. The CDR3 runs from the conserved cysteine through the conserved F or W.

>TRBV27|TRBJ2-5|15
CASSSWDRRQETQYF
>TRBV30|TRBJ2-1|16
CAWSVELAGPYNEQFF
>TRBV6-1|TRBJ2-5|15
CASSVGLALQETQYF
>TRBV29-1|TRBJ2-7|15
CSVEPLMGGIREQYF
>TRBV7-2|TRBJ2-1|14
CASSLHADYNEQFF
>TRBV6-1|TRBJ2-7|14
CASTSTRGAYEQYF
>TRBV20-1|TRBJ2-3|14
CSARLVGLTDTQYF
>TRBV7-9|TRBJ2-1|15
CASSLARAGDKKEFF
>TRBV6-1|TRBJ2-2|15
CASSRDWDFTGELFF
>TRBV12-3/TRBV12-4|TRBJ2-1|13
CASTPQVGDEQFF
>TRBV5-1|TRBJ2-1|14
CASSSLIGANEQFF
>TRBV19|TRBJ2-7|16
CASSPFRGESSYEQYF
>TRBV5-1|TRBJ1-5|16
CASSLAPLGADQPQHF
>TRBV19|TRBJ2-1|18
CASSIDRTSGSSYNEQFF
>TRBV20-1|TRBJ1-3|12
CSARGGSNTIYF
>TRBV5-1|TRBJ2-7|15
CASSLEAATSYEQYF
>TRBV11-2|TRBJ2-2|16
CASSFGLEEITGELFF
>TRBV7-7|TRBJ2-2|15
CASSLAWGNTGELFF